These T cell receptor beta chains were read from a single sample in a study of T cells in Graves' hyperthyroidism and ophthalmopathy. TCRdb analysed the multiplex PCR reads with MiXCR anew, one entry per CDR3 protein. Seen here are a few hundred thousand distinct CDR3 sequences, about 45% observed once, and the top ten hold approximately 7.5%. Source material: peripheral blood or thyroid tissue (not recorded which). The receptor set was obtained from a woman under 30 with Graves' hyperthyroidism. CDR3s include the opening cysteine and the closing phenylalanine or tryptophan. Fields, in order: CDR3 length, clone size, D gene, J gene, V gene, CDR3 protein, CDR3 DNA. D genes are given only for firm matches. Rows may omit the clone size; those that give it use once, few, many or a size class.

15	many	TRBD1	TRBJ1-3	TRBV7-9	CASSAEQGAGNTIYF	TGTGCCAGCAGCGCGGAACAGGGGGCTGGAAACACCATATATTTT
16	few	NA	TRBJ2-1	TRBV7-2	CASSLRTVFPYNEQFF	TGTGCCAGCAGCTTACGGACAGTTTTTCCCTACAATGAGCAGTTCTTC
15	many	TRBD1	TRBJ1-2	TRBV5-6	CASSLGGTALYGYTF	TGTGCCAGCAGCTTGGGTGGGACAGCCCTCTATGGCTACACCTTC
14	few	TRBD2	TRBJ2-1	TRBV29-1	CSVGGIAGGGLQFF	TGCAGCGTTGGTGGGATAGCGGGAGGAGGGTTGCAGTTCTTC
17	NA	NA	TRBJ1-5	TRBV5-1	CASSLSSAGRGGQPQHF	TGCGCCAGCAGCTTGTCGTCGGCCGGGAGGGGCGGGCAGCCCCAGCATTTT
14	NA	NA	TRBJ2-7	TRBV7-9	CASSFCSPGYEQYF	TGTGCCAGCAGCTTTTGCAGCCCCGGTTACGAGCAGTACTTC
14	NA	NA	TRBJ2-7	TRBV12-3/TRBV12-4	CASRFTGTLSMQYF	TGTGCCAGCAGGTTTACCGGGACCTTGAGTATGCAGTACTTC
15	many	NA	TRBJ1-5	TRBV5-1	CASSFLGGRNQPQHF	TGCGCCAGCAGCTTTTTAGGGGGACGCAATCAGCCCCAGCATTTT
17	NA	NA	TRBJ2-5	TRBV12-3/TRBV12-4	CASSLAVVRDGEETQYF	TGTGCCAGCAGTTTGGCGGTTGTGCGGGACGGGGAAGAGACCCAGTACTTC
14	many	TRBD1	TRBJ2-7	TRBV2	CASSEKTGSGEQYF	TGTGCCAGCAGTGAGAAGACAGGGTCGGGGGAGCAGTACTTC
15	many	NA	TRBJ1-4	TRBV10-2	CASSDPSPRVLQLFF	TGCGCCAGCAGTGATCCCAGTCCTCGGGTGCTGCAACTGTTTTTT
13	NA	NA	TRBJ1-2	TRBV29-1	CSVDSEGDYGYTF	TGCAGCGTCGATTCCGAGGGAGACTATGGCTACACCTTC